Below are 20 T cell receptor beta chains sequenced from a single sample in a study of immune characterization of retroperitoneal liposarcoma. One entry per CDR3 protein results from TCRdb running MiXCR on the PCR reads. The data contain some 5,100 distinct CDR3 sequences, less than 35% of them singletons. Sequencing input: tumor tissue. The origin of the receptors is a female donor with retroperitoneal liposarcoma.

This clonotype was seen repeatedly, ten times or more. The CDR3 here is CASSEPPPEYQETQYF. The CDR3 DNA reads TGTGCCAGCAGTGAACCCCCGCCAGAGTACCAAGAGACCCAGTACTTC. V usage is TRBV25-1 and J usage is TRBJ2-5; no clear D. The V gene's germline CDR1 is MGHDK and CDR2 SYGVNS. The CDR3 runs 16 residues. The germline V and J ends were trimmed by 2 bases and 0 bases, with 13 bases remaining between them.

The chain joins TRBV12-3 or TRBV12-4 to TRBJ1-1; 9 bases are shared with TRBD1. CDR3 length equals 16 residues. J lost 3 bases, V lost 3 bases, and 8 bases had no gene match. This CDR3 is CASSFSGQGAYTEAFF. The CDR3 bases are TGTGCCAGCAGTTTTTCGGGACAGGGCGCGTACACTGAAGCTTTCTTT.

The V gene is TRBV6-1, the J gene TRBJ2-1, with 8 bases matching TRBD1. The end of the DNA is better explained by TRBJ2-7, so the J call may be wrong. The CDR3 extends over 13 amino acids. Germline assignment: CDR1 MNHNS and CDR2 SASEGT. CDR3 DNA: TGTGCCAGCAAATCAGGACAGGGTTACGAGCAGTACTTC. This codes for CASKSGQGYEQYF.

In its sample, this clonotype ranks as large. The chain uses TRBV7-6 and TRBJ2-3; TRBD2 is a possible D gene (6 bases). Germline V gene lookup returns CDR1 SGHVS and CDR2 FNYEAQ. The CDR3 has 14 amino acids. V lost 5 bases and J 1 base, leaving 10 bases between the germline ends. The CDR3 DNA reads as TGTGCCAGCAGCCGACTAGGGGGCACAGATACGCAGTATTTT. Its translation: CASSRLGGTDTQYF.

This clonotype qualifies as medium-sized. V and J are TRBV7-3 and TRBJ2-7, with D unresolved. The germline gives CDR1 SGHTA, CDR2 FQGTGA. V lost 2 bases, J lost 3 bases, and 8 bases lay in between. The CDR3 has 13 amino acids. The CDR3 bases are TGTGCCAGCAGCTTACGGTCCGGCTACGAGCAGTACTTC. Its translation: CASSLRSGYEQYF.

V usage is TRBV12-5 and J usage is TRBJ1-1, with D maybe TRBD1 (5 bases). The CDR3 loop spans 12 amino acids. The V end lost 0 bases, the J end lost 8 bases, and 7 bases lay between the germline ends. The germline CDR1 and CDR2 sequences are LGHNT and FRNRAP. CDR3 bases: TGTGCTAGTGGTTTGGTACCAGGGGAAGCTTTCTTT. Its protein product is CASGLVPGEAFF.

This clonotype is medium-sized by share. The J gene is TRBJ2-4, the V gene TRBV12-3 or TRBV12-4; D call uncertain. The CDR3 loop spans 16 amino acids. Trimming took off 2 bases at V and 9 bases at J, with 20 bases between the two ends. The CDR3 sequence: CASSLSPLPQVGIQYF. The CDR3 DNA reads TGTGCCAGCAGTTTATCTCCTCTTCCCCAAGTAGGCATTCAGTACTTC.

V is TRBV11-3 and J is TRBJ2-1, with 8 bases identical to TRBD2. Germline V gene lookup returns CDR1 SGHNT and CDR2 YENEEA. The CDR3 is 19 residues long. Trimming at V came to 1 base and at J to 8 bases, leaving 19 bases not matched to a gene. DNA of the CDR3: TGTGCCAGCAGCTTAGGAGCCCTCGTCGGACTAGCATGGTACCATGAGCAGTTCTTC. Translation gives CASSLGALVGLAWYHEQFF.

This clonotype was counted ten times or more. The chain joins TRBV12-3 or TRBV12-4 to TRBJ2-1, with D possibly called TRBD1 or TRBD2 (5 bases each). This CDR3 contains 15 residues. The V and J ends lost 6 bases and 10 bases respectively, with 22 bases between them. CDR3 nucleotides: TGTGCCAGCAGGCACGAGGGGTCCCCTCCCTACGAGCAGTTCTTC. As protein: CASRHEGSPPYEQFF.

In its sample, this clonotype was seen once. This chain links TRBV7-2 with TRBJ1-4; D call uncertain. Germline loops: CDR1 SGHTA, CDR2 FQGNSA. The CDR3 has 14 amino acids. Trimming cost V 3 bases and J 7 bases, with 12 bases left between them. Here the CDR3 DNA reads TGTGCCAGCAGCTTGGACCAAGGTGGTGAAAAACTGTTTTTT. As protein: CASSLDQGGEKLFF.

This clonotype was picked up a small number of times. The chain couples TRBV3-1 to TRBJ1-1; maybe TRBD1 (5 bases). CDR1 and CDR2 from the germline V gene are LGHDT and YNNKEL (reference sequence). V lost 3 bases to trimming and J lost 5 bases, with 10 bases between them. This CDR3 contains 13 residues. For the CDR3, the DNA is TGTGCCAGCAGCCACCCAGGGCGGACTGAAGCTTTCTTT. Its translation: CASSHPGRTEAFF.

The chain couples TRBV6-1 to TRBJ1-2, with D perhaps TRBD1 (6 bases). The CDR3 is made up of 13 amino acids. V was shortened by 6 bases and J by 8 bases, with 16 bases between the two germline ends. CDR1 and CDR2 from the germline V gene are MNHNS and SASEGT. CDR3 sequence (DNA): TGTGCCAGCAGCGCCTGGGGGGCCCTAGGCTACACCTTC. Protein sequence: CASSAWGALGYTF.

This clonotype was recorded at least ten times. The rearrangement joins TRBV12-3 or TRBV12-4 to TRBJ2-1; D might be TRBD1 or TRBD2, each matching 5 bases. The CDR3 has 15 amino acids. Trimming shortened V by 10 bases and J by 5 bases, and 21 bases separated the two germline ends. As DNA, the CDR3 is TGTGCCATCTCTTGGGGCTCGGGGATGGACAATGAGCAGTTCTTC. Translating it yields CAISWGSGMDNEQFF.

This clonotype was seen ten or more times. A much larger clone lies one base from this, so it may be a read error. This rearrangement joins TRBV6-1 to TRBJ2-1; no reliable D call. The germline V gene encodes CDR1 MNHNS and CDR2 SASEGT. This CDR3 is built from 14 residues. Trimming stripped 5 bases from V and 13 bases from J, with 21 bases between. CDR3 loop: CASSYVRNQETQFF. The CDR3 DNA sequence: TGTGCCAGCAGTTATGTCCGGAACCAAGAGACCCAGTTCTTC.

The count of this clonotype is one. The chain combines TRBV6-1 with TRBJ2-3; TRBD1 matches at 7 bases. The J call could be wrong; TRBJ2-1 is a better fit for the DNA end. The CDR3 extends over 14 amino acids. CDR1 is MNHNS and CDR2 is SASEGT in the germline V gene. Written as DNA, the CDR3 is TGTGCCAGCCGGGACAGCTATAGCTCCTACGAGCAGTTCTTC. It encodes CASRDSYSSYEQFF.

This clonotype is medium-sized in the sample. This chain uses TRBV27 with TRBJ1-2; D is unresolved. V was cut by 2 bases and J by 1 base, with 5 bases left in between. The germline V gene encodes CDR1 MNHEY and CDR2 SMNVEV (reference sequence). The CDR3 loop spans 13 amino acids. The CDR3 DNA is TGTGCCAGCAGTTTAAAGAATAACTATGGCTACACCTTC. Its protein product is CASSLKNNYGYTF.

The rearrangement uses TRBV6-1 and TRBJ2-6, with D uncertain. With 0 bases removed from V and 0 bases from J, the gap between germline ends came to 0 bases. Germline V gene lookup returns CDR1 MNHNS and CDR2 SASEGT. The CDR3 is 14 amino acids. The CDR3 spells CASSEASGANVLTF. CDR3 in DNA: TGTGCCAGCAGTGAAGCCTCTGGGGCCAACGTCCTGACTTTC.

Judged by abundance, this clonotype is medium-sized. Possible read error: a much larger clone is one base away. J is TRBJ2-1 and V is TRBV11-3, with 8 bases matching TRBD1. Trimming removed 2 bases from V and 10 bases from J; junction bases left unmatched: 10. Germline CDR1 reads SGHNT; CDR2 reads YENEEA. The CDR3 covers 15 residues. The CDR3 nucleotides read TGTGCCAGCAGCTTACTCGGGACAGGCCCCTACGAGCAGTTCTTC. This sequence encodes CASSLLGTGPYEQFF.

This clonotype is labeled as medium-sized (0.01 to 0.1%). The rearrangement uses TRBV6-5 and TRBJ2-3, with 7 bases identical to TRBD2. This CDR3 is 15 amino acids long. Germline CDR1 MNHEY, CDR2 SVGAGI. Losses at the gene ends were 2 bases for V and 4 bases for J; bases not matched to a gene: 6. The CDR3 spells CASSYRAGEADTQYF. In DNA form, the CDR3 reads TGTGCCAGCAGTTACCGGGCGGGAGAGGCAGATACGCAGTATTTT.

This clonotype came up a few times. Since a much larger clone is just one base distant, this may be a read error. The rearrangement uses TRBV5-4 and TRBJ2-1; unclear D gene. In germline, CDR1 is SGHNT, CDR2 YYREEE (reference sequence). V gave up 0 bases and J gave up 13 bases, with 14 bases separating them. The CDR3 runs to 13 residues. CDR3: CASSLASEETQFF. The CDR3 nucleotides are TGTGCCAGCAGCTTGGCCAGTGAAGAGACCCAGTTCTTC. The whole variable domain, remainder taken from reference TRBV5-4 and TRBJ2-1, is ETGVTQSPTHLIKTRGQQVTLRCSSQSGHNTVSWYQQALGQGPQFIFQYYREEENGRGNFPPRFSGLQFPNYSSELNVNALELDDSALYLCASSLASEETQFFGPGTRLTVL.